This T cell receptor beta chain came from a study of siplizumab effects on memory and regulatory T cells. General study points: Memory cells seemed less diverse than naive T cells, which seemed major alloresponse contributors.

About 100,000 TCR templates underwent assay in each sample. Clones were read by immunoSEQ multiplex PCR, and TCRdb kept only the in-frame ones, dropping some. This repertoire shows 100,000 to 120,000 clones, approximately 94% found once; its top ten account for less than 0.35%. Remarks on this clone: The antigen is undetermined.

This CDR3 spans 14 amino acids. Per the germline V gene, CDR1 is KGHSH and CDR2 is LQKENI. V was clipped by 3 bases and J by 8 bases; unmatched bases: 6. The chain links TRBV18 to TRBJ2-1; 8 nucleotides line up with TRBD2. Sequencing used CD4+ T cells sorted from blood. The TCR was taken from a human donor in good health. CDR3 nucleotides: TGTGCCAGCTCACCCTTGACTAGCGTCGATGAGCAGTTCTTC. Translated: CASSPLTSVDEQFF.